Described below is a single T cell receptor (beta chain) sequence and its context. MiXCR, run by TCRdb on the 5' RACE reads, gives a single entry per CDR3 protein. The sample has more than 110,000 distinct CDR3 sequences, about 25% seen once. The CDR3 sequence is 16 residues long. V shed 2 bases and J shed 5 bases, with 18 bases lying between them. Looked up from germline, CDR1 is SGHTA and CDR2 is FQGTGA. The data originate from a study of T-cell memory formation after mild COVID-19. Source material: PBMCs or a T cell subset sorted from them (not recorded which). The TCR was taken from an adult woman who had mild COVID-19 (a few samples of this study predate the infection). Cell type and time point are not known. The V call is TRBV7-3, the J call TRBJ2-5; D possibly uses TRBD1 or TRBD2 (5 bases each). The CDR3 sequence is CASSLGAGDVRETQYF. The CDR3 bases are TGTGCCAGCAGCTTAGGGGCCGGGGACGTCCGGGAGACCCAGTACTTC.